This is a list of T cell receptor beta chains from one sample in a study of T cell repertoires in cytomegalovirus infection. TCRdb used MiXCR to reprocess the reads, holding one entry per CDR3 protein. The sample yields hundreds of thousands of distinct CDR3 sequences, more than 20% seen once. The sequenced material came from CD8+ T cells from PBMCs. The receptors were sampled from a human donor in good health (CMV status not recorded). Some clones in this sample may be carry-over from other donors' samples. Each CDR3 is given without its conserved first and last residue. The order of the fields is J gene, V gene, D gene, CDR3 protein. A D gene is named only where the DNA matches it firmly.

j_gene: TRBJ2-1; v_gene: TRBV11-3; d_gene: NA; CDR3aa: ASSPGQKPNEQF
j_gene: TRBJ1-1; v_gene: TRBV7-9; d_gene: NA; CDR3aa: ASSPERGPNTEAF
j_gene: TRBJ1-1; v_gene: TRBV14; d_gene: NA; CDR3aa: ASSQPASTEAF
j_gene: TRBJ2-1; v_gene: TRBV7-7; d_gene: TRBD2; CDR3aa: ASSLGAGGADEQF
j_gene: TRBJ1-2; v_gene: TRBV29-1; d_gene: NA; CDR3aa: SVSDGYT
j_gene: TRBJ1-2; v_gene: TRBV28; d_gene: NA; CDR3aa: ASSGRQARGYGYT
j_gene: TRBJ1-1; v_gene: TRBV7-3; d_gene: TRBD1; CDR3aa: ASSLNAGGEAF
j_gene: TRBJ1-2; v_gene: TRBV29-1; d_gene: NA; CDR3aa: SVVDRFDINYGYT
j_gene: TRBJ1-2; v_gene: TRBV12-3/TRBV12-4; d_gene: NA; CDR3aa: ASSFDLYGTYGYT
j_gene: TRBJ2-7; v_gene: TRBV6-2/TRBV6-3; d_gene: NA; CDR3aa: ASRAGTGPYEQY
j_gene: TRBJ2-3; v_gene: TRBV7-2; d_gene: TRBD2; CDR3aa: ASSSYGTSVTDTQY
j_gene: TRBJ2-3; v_gene: TRBV20-1; d_gene: NA; CDR3aa: TPRLDTQY
j_gene: TRBJ1-5; v_gene: TRBV20-1; d_gene: TRBD1; CDR3aa: SARGGTGNQPQH
j_gene: TRBJ1-1; v_gene: TRBV20-1; d_gene: NA; CDR3aa: SAAEVRALEAF
j_gene: TRBJ2-7; v_gene: TRBV20-1; d_gene: NA; CDR3aa: SARGDASYEQY
j_gene: TRBJ2-3; v_gene: TRBV27; d_gene: NA; CDR3aa: ASNLEGSRTDTQY
j_gene: TRBJ2-1; v_gene: TRBV15; d_gene: NA; CDR3aa: ATSRDSGNEQF
j_gene: TRBJ2-4; v_gene: TRBV12-3/TRBV12-4; d_gene: TRBD2; CDR3aa: ASSFSAGGQENIQY
j_gene: TRBJ2-2; v_gene: TRBV6-1; d_gene: TRBD2; CDR3aa: ASTPGGGPNTGELF
j_gene: TRBJ1-3; v_gene: TRBV7-6; d_gene: NA; CDR3aa: ASSTGGGSGNTIY
j_gene: TRBJ1-6; v_gene: TRBV28; d_gene: NA; CDR3aa: ASSLTGTRNSPLH
j_gene: TRBJ1-2; v_gene: TRBV15; d_gene: NA; CDR3aa: ATALGLGGYT
j_gene: TRBJ1-2; v_gene: TRBV25-1; d_gene: TRBD1; CDR3aa: ASSIGTGNYT
j_gene: TRBJ2-1; v_gene: TRBV28; d_gene: NA; CDR3aa: AGSQTAAGEGWNEQF
j_gene: TRBJ2-3; v_gene: TRBV27; d_gene: TRBD2; CDR3aa: ASGWTSGGARTDTQY
j_gene: TRBJ2-1; v_gene: TRBV29-1; d_gene: NA; CDR3aa: SVPRGDEQF
j_gene: TRBJ1-2; v_gene: TRBV20-1; d_gene: NA; CDR3aa: SAREVRNHGYT
j_gene: TRBJ2-4; v_gene: TRBV28; d_gene: TRBD1; CDR3aa: ASSFRTGGRAKNIQY
j_gene: TRBJ2-4; v_gene: TRBV7-9; d_gene: NA; CDR3aa: ASSLVAASGVKNIQY
j_gene: TRBJ1-2; v_gene: TRBV20-1; d_gene: NA; CDR3aa: SARSRGDYGYT
j_gene: TRBJ2-1; v_gene: TRBV15; d_gene: TRBD1; CDR3aa: ATSRYLAWDRSSYNEQF
j_gene: TRBJ2-1; v_gene: TRBV4-2; d_gene: NA; CDR3aa: ASSQVGELYNEQF
j_gene: TRBJ2-2; v_gene: TRBV10-3; d_gene: NA; CDR3aa: AISDPPSIGRGVRTGELF
j_gene: TRBJ2-1; v_gene: TRBV19; d_gene: TRBD1; CDR3aa: ASSLQLTGTVAYNEQF
j_gene: TRBJ2-7; v_gene: TRBV10-2; d_gene: TRBD2; CDR3aa: ASNVGGDLYEQY
j_gene: TRBJ1-5; v_gene: TRBV20-1; d_gene: TRBD1; CDR3aa: SAQEDRGLNQPQH
j_gene: TRBJ2-1; v_gene: TRBV7-8; d_gene: TRBD2; CDR3aa: ASSPGGVRGS
j_gene: TRBJ2-7; v_gene: TRBV7-2; d_gene: NA; CDR3aa: ASSSLMNPEQY
j_gene: TRBJ2-1; v_gene: TRBV11-2; d_gene: TRBD1; CDR3aa: ASALGTGAYNEQF
j_gene: TRBJ2-3; v_gene: TRBV27; d_gene: NA; CDR3aa: ANRTGQDTQY
j_gene: TRBJ2-7; v_gene: TRBV7-4; d_gene: NA; CDR3aa: VSSLDGTSYYEQY
j_gene: TRBJ2-1; v_gene: TRBV20-1; d_gene: TRBD2; CDR3aa: SARDTRVAGGTYNEQF
j_gene: TRBJ2-3; v_gene: TRBV28; d_gene: NA; CDR3aa: ASSSPLDDDYTQY
j_gene: TRBJ1-5; v_gene: TRBV6-5; d_gene: NA; CDR3aa: ASSYSMEGGSNQPQH
j_gene: TRBJ1-4; v_gene: TRBV7-9; d_gene: NA; CDR3aa: ASSLSWGEKLF
j_gene: TRBJ2-1; v_gene: TRBV7-9; d_gene: TRBD2; CDR3aa: ASSIGGGTSGGDEQF
j_gene: TRBJ1-2; v_gene: TRBV7-9; d_gene: TRBD1; CDR3aa: ASSLAGQGLIYGYT
j_gene: TRBJ1-2; v_gene: TRBV14; d_gene: NA; CDR3aa: ASSHATQDSYT
j_gene: TRBJ1-2; v_gene: TRBV6-2/TRBV6-3; d_gene: NA; CDR3aa: ASSEEAHISNYGYT
j_gene: TRBJ2-1; v_gene: TRBV27; d_gene: NA; CDR3aa: ANSLPPPRKYNEQF
j_gene: TRBJ2-2; v_gene: TRBV20-1; d_gene: TRBD2; CDR3aa: SARDLTSGGGAGELF
j_gene: TRBJ1-1; v_gene: TRBV7-2; d_gene: NA; CDR3aa: ASSPLRYAAAEAF
j_gene: TRBJ2-7; v_gene: TRBV10-3; d_gene: NA; CDR3aa: AISVGAGNEQY
j_gene: TRBJ2-1; v_gene: TRBV5-6; d_gene: NA; CDR3aa: ASSSVREQF
j_gene: TRBJ1-2; v_gene: TRBV4-1; d_gene: TRBD1; CDR3aa: ASSQDGTGGNGYT
j_gene: TRBJ2-2; v_gene: TRBV20-1; d_gene: NA; CDR3aa: SARASNTGELF
j_gene: TRBJ2-3; v_gene: TRBV27; d_gene: NA; CDR3aa: ASSFGPSTDTQY